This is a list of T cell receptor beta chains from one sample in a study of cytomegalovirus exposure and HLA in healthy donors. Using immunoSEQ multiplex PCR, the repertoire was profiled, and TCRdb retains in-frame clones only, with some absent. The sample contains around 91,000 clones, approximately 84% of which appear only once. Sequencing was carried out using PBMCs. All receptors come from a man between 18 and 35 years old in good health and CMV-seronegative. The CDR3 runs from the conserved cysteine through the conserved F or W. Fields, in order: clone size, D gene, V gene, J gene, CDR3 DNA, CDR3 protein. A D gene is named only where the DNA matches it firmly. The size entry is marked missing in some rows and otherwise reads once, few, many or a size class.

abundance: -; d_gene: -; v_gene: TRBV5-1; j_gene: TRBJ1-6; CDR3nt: TGCGCCAGCAGCCGTGACAGATCCTATAATTCACCCCTCCACTTT; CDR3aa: CASSRDRSYNSPLHF
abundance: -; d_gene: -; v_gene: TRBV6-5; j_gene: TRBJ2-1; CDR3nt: TGTGCCGTGGGTAGCGGATCTTTAACCTACAATGAGCAGTTCTTC; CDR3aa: CAVGSGSLTYNEQFF
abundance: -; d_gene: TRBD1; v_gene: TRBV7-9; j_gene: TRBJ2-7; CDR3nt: TGTGCCAGCAGCTTAGTCAGTACGAGGAACAGGGGACACTACGAGCAGTACTTC; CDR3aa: CASSLVSTRNRGHYEQYF
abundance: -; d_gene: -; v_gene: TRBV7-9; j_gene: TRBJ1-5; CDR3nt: TGTGCCAGCAGCTTATCCTCTAGCAATCAGCCCCAGCATTTT; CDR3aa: CASSLSSSNQPQHF
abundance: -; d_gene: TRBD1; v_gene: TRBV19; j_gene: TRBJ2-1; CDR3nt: TGTGCCAGTAGTAGGCAAGGACAGGGCTACAATGAGCAGTTCTTC; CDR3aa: CASSRQGQGYNEQFF
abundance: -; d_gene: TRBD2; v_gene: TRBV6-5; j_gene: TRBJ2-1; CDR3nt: TGTGCCAGCAGTTACCCACGGACTAGCGGGCGCAATGAGCAGTTCTTC; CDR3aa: CASSYPRTSGRNEQFF
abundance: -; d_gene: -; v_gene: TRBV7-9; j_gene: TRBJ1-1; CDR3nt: TGTGCCAGCAGTGGGGAGGGGGGGCGGACTGAAGCTTTCTTT; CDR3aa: CASSGEGGRTEAFF
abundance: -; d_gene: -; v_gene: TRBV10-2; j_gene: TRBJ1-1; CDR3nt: TGCGCCAGCAGTGCCGGAGGGGGGGGAGCTTTCTTT; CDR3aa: CASSAGGGGAFF
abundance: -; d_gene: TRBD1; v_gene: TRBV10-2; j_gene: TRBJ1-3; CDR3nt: TGCGCCAGCAGGCCGACAGGGGAAGGGGGAAACACCATATATTTT; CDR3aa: CASRPTGEGGNTIYF
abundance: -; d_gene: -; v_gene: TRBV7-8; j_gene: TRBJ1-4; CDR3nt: TGTGCCAGCAGCTCACCGGGGGCAACTAATGAAAAACTGTTTTTT; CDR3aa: CASSSPGATNEKLFF
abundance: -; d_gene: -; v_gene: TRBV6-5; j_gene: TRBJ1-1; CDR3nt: TGTGCCAGCAGTTACTCGGGGGGGCGGACTGAAGCTTTCTTT; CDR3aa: CASSYSGGRTEAFF
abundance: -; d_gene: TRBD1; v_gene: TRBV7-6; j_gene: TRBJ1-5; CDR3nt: TGTGCCAGCAGCTTAGGTGTCAGGACAGGGAGGATCCCCAAGTATCAGCCCCAGCATTTT; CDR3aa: CASSLGVRTGRIPKYQPQHF
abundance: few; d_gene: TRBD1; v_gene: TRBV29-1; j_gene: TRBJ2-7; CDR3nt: TGCAGCGTAGGACAGGGTGGCACCTACGAGCAGTACTTC; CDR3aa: CSVGQGGTYEQYF
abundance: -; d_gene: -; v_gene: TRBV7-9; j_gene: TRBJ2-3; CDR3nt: TGTGCCAGCAGCCAAACTCCGGGACTGTCGCGGTATTTT; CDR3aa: CASSQTPGLSRYF
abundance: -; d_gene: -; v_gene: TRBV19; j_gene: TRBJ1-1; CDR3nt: TGTGCCAGCGGAACAGTGTTGAACACTGAAGCTTTCTTT; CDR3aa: CASGTVLNTEAFF
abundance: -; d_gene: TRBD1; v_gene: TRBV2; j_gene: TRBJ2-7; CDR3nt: TGTGCCAGCAGGCCGGGACAGGGGGGCGGCAGGCTGTGTTTC; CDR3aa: CASRPGQGGGRLCF
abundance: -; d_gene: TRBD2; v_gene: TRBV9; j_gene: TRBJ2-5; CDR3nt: TGTGCCAGCAGCGTATGGGCTAGCGGGACGGGTGAGACCCAGTACTTC; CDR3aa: CASSVWASGTGETQYF
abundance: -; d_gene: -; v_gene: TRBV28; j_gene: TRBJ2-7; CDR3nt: TGTGCCAGCAGACCCGACAGCTACGAGCAGTACTTC; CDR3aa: CASRPDSYEQYF
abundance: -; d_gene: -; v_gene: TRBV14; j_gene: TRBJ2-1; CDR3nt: TGTGCCAGCAGCCACGGGACTTACGGTGAGCAGTTCTTC; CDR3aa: CASSHGTYGEQFF
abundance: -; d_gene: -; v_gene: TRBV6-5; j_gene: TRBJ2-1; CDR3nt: TGTGCCAGCAGTTACGGCTCCAGCGGCCTCTACAATGAGCAGTTCTTC; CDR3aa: CASSYGSSGLYNEQFF
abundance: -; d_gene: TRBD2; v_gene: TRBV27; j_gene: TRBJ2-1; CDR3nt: TGTGCCAGCGCGGGGGTTGGCGAGCAGTTCTTC; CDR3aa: CASAGVGEQFF
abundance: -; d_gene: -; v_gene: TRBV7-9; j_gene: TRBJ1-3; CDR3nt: TGTGCCAGCAGCTTTAGTCGAGTAAGCTCTGGAAACACCATATATTTT; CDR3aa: CASSFSRVSSGNTIYF
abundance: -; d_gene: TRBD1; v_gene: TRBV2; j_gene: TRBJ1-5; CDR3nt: TGTGCCACCCGGGACAGACAGAATCAGCCCCAGCATTTT; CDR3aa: CATRDRQNQPQHF
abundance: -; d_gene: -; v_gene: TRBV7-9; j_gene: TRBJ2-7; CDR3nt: TGTGCCAGCAGCTTAGGCAGGGACGAGCAGTACTTC; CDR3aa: CASSLGRDEQYF
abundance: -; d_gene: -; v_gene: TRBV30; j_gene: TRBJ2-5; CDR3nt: TGTGCCTGGAGTGTCCAGTCCGGGGGGCAGACCCAGTACTTC; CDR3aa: CAWSVQSGGQTQYF
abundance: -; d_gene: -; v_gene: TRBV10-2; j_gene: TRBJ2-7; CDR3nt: TGCGCCAGCAGCAAACAGGGTACGTTCAGCGAGCAGTACTTC; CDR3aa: CASSKQGTFSEQYF
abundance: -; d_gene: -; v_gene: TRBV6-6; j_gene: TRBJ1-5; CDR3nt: TGTGCCAGCAGTGATTTAGAGCCCCAGCATTTT; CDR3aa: CASSDLEPQHF
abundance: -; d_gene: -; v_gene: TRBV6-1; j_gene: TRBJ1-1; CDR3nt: TGTGCCAGCACCGTAGGGGGGAACACTGAAGCTTTCTTT; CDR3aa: CASTVGGNTEAFF
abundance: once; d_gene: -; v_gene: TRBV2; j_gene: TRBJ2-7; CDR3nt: TGTGCCAGCAGTGAACTGGCAGAATACGAGCAGTACTTC; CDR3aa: CASSELAEYEQYF
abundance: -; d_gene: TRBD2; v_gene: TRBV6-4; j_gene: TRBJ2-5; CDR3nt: TGTGCCAGCAGTGTCTCAGCGGGAGGGAGAGAGACCCAGTACTTC; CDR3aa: CASSVSAGGRETQYF
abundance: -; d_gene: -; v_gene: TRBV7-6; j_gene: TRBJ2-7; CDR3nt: TGTGCCAGCAGTTTGGACACCTACGAGCAGTACTTC; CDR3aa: CASSLDTYEQYF
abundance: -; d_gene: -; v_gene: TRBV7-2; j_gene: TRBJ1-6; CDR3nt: TGTGCCAGCAGTCGTAGGGGCAGATCACCCCTCCACTTT; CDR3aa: CASSRRGRSPLHF
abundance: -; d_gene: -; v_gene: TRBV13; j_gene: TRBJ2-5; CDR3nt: TGTGCCAGCAGCTTAGCCAGGGGTGCTCAAGAGACCCAGTACTTC; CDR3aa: CASSLARGAQETQYF
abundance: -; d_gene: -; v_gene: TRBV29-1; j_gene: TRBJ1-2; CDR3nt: TGCAGCGTTGAGCAAGAGGCGGGCTATGGCTACACCTTC; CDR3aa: CSVEQEAGYGYTF
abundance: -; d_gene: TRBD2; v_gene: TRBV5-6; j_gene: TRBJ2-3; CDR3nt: TGTGCCAGCAGCGATGGACTAGACCAAGATACGCAGTATTTT; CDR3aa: CASSDGLDQDTQYF
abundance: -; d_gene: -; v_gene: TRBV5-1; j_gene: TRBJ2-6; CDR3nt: TGCGCCAGCAGCATGTCACAGCTTTCTGGGGCCAACGTCCTGACTTTC; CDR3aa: CASSMSQLSGANVLTF
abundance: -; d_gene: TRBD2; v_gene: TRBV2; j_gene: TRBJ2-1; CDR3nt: TGTGCCACCATGGGAGGGAACCCCTACAATGAGCAGTTCTTC; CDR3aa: CATMGGNPYNEQFF